The sequence of this T cell receptor beta chain was determined in a study of cytomegalovirus exposure and HLA in healthy donors (dated by TCRdb to 2017 to 2019). Background on the whole study: According to an earlier analysis of 587 of the donors, roughly 180 million T cells yielded roughly 110 million unique TCR beta sequences and 276 Gb of sequence data. Roughly 300 gigabases of sequencing data and approximately 85 million unique TCR sequences were included in an early release covering over 600 HLA-typed donors. The genetic ancestry cluster associated with self-reported Caucasian donors included about 81% of the roughly 400 genotyped donors. The study aimed to test whether cataloging public T cell receptors could reveal signatures of past pathogen exposure. The study profiled the T cell repertoires of 666 subjects by immunosequencing and related them to cytomegalovirus serostatus. Besides the first cohort of about 730 subjects, a separate validation cohort made up of over a hundred different subjects was used. High-throughput TCR immunosequencing, statistical association of individual TCRs with disease status, and machine learning were combined to predict cytomegalovirus infection status. In a later analysis, previously published TCR beta repertoires from roughly 710 donors were re-analyzed and high-resolution HLA genotyping was added so that TCR occurrence patterns could be studied. In the later analysis, no new phenotypic data were used to find candidate immune exposures; instead, reliance was placed on TCR beta sequences and their occurrence across donors. An earlier analysis of nearly 600 of the donors applied high-throughput TCR beta sequencing to assess whether each TCR beta V gene segment acted as functional or pseudogenic. Donor age, sex, ethnicity and CMV serostatus were compiled together with the repertoire data. Genome-wide SNP genotypes for about 55% of the roughly 670 donors were used in a later genetic analysis, which treated that subset as a discovery cohort. Every discovery cohort repertoire had been produced on one sequencing platform. Both class I and class II loci were covered by HLA typing, at four-digit resolution. Typing coverage differed by locus: A, B, C, DRB1 and DQB1 were typed in about 629-640 donors, DQA1 in 500 to 550, DPA1 in over 600, and DPB1 in 450 to 480. Roughly five DR-DQ haplotypes were handled as single units for association and clustering because linkage in the cohort was strong. Across under 500 genotyped donors of the cohort, an average of approximately 240,000 unique TCR beta nucleotide sequences per donor were sequenced, and around 19% of those sequences were non-productive.

Comments on this clone: Its antigen is unknown. Base quality data are lacking; no much larger clone is found one base away.

Based on the germline V gene, the CDR1 and CDR2 sequences are KGHSH and LQKENI. The cysteine opens and the phenylalanine closes a CDR3 of 14 amino acids. Just CDR3 DNA is preserved here, 42 bases in frame from base 1. V is cut back by 3 bases and J by 6 bases, with 7 bases in the junction unmatched. The cohort comprised fewer than 700 healthy bone marrow donors. Cohort members were all nominally healthy when sampled, although unrecorded immune exposures were likely present. The donor was CMV seropositive and belonged to the group of some 290 seropositive cohort members. A peripheral blood sample was provided by each donor, and peripheral blood mononuclear cells were used for TCR beta sequencing. The Qiagen DNeasy Blood Extraction Kit was used to extract genomic DNA from the blood cell samples. Overall study results and their limits: Assigning TCR associations to individual alleles was difficult when HLA alleles, especially DR and DQ, strongly co-occurred. The presence/absence analyses assumed that sequencing depth was roughly uniform across donors, and that assumption may not be true. According to a later genetic analysis, donors in an Asian-associated ancestry cluster had fewer N-insertions in productive TCRs than the roughly 670-donor mean. Correlated functional status among segregating V segments might reflect linkage disequilibrium, but an unknown experimental factor could not be ruled out. A further reported finding was that TCR beta sequences accurately predicted the HLA-A and HLA-B alleles for most subjects in the first cohort. Immune exposure information for the cohort was limited to CMV serostatus. HLA typing was unavailable for some donors at each locus, so association tests used only the typed subset. Specific HLA alleles were associated with more than 15,000 TCR beta sequences at a false discovery rate of 0.05 in a later analysis. The authors suggested that the approach could potentially be generalized to other disease states and immunological phenotypes. Some IMGT-functional V segments, including TRBV6-2 and TRBV6-3, could not be distinguished by the 87-base-pair reads and were therefore excluded. An association between a missense DCLRE1C variant and V-gene and J-gene trimming of TCR beta chains was found in a later genetic analysis and replicated in an independent cohort. In vitro tests confirmed that a few of the cytomegalovirus-associated TCR beta chains recognize cytomegalovirus antigens. An earlier analysis of several hundred of the donors showed that most TCR beta V segments appeared in productive rearrangements either about 90% or about 30% of the time, which broadly matched IMGT annotations. Several of the top co-occurrence clusters appeared to be linked to parvovirus B19, influenza, CMV and Epstein-Barr virus, according to a later analysis. Because counts were too low, about 15 rarely observed V segments, including chromosome 9 orphons, were left out of the earlier analysis of several hundred of the donors. The study listed 150 to 200 TCR beta chains as associated with cytomegalovirus. Across donors, most TCR sequences were observed very rarely, whereas some public TCRs were present in many individuals. The classifier was reported to diagnose cytomegalovirus status with high specificity and sensitivity in both the original cohort and the validation cohort. In a later analysis, HLA-associated TCR beta chains were found to be more clonally expanded and to have lower generation probabilities than equally common non-associated chains. According to a later analysis, TCR association rates differed among HLA loci, with DRB1 alleles showing the most associated TCRs and HLA-C alleles showing the fewest. This cohort had only TCR beta chains sequenced, and the lack of alpha or paired-chain data limited which features could be detected. A cluster of highly shared sequence variants was judged likely to represent a technical artifact of the sequencing pipeline. In a later analysis, most CMV-associated TCR beta chains were found to appear HLA-restricted, with HLA associations seemingly driven largely by CMV exposure.

Receptor libraries were prepared by the immunoSEQ multiplex PCR assay. The multiplex PCR relied on a mix of 60 forward primers for TCR Vbeta segments and 13 reverse primers for TCR Jbeta segments. The CDR3 region of rearranged TCR beta genes was amplified from genomic DNA with a multiplex PCR assay. The Illumina HiSeq System was used to sequence the amplified TCR beta libraries as 87-base-pair reads. For the original study's pipeline: In a later analysis, some 80 million unique TCR beta chains were counted across the approximately 640 repertoires, and roughly 11 million of these chains were shared by at least two donors. Raw reads were error-corrected and collapsed into unique sequences by a nearest-neighbor algorithm in which closely related sequences were merged to remove PCR and sequencing errors. V, D and J gene segments were assigned by aligning CDR3 sequences to IMGT reference sequences. For a sequence to be retained, a match of at least six nucleotides was required to both a V gene segment and a J gene segment. A rearrangement was called productive if the CDR3 had no stop codons and remained in frame with V and J, and every other rearrangement was called non-productive. Following IMGT convention, CDR3 was defined as the stretch from the second conserved V-encoded cysteine up to the conserved J-encoded phenylalanine. Sequences without an unambiguous match to a single V gene segment were excluded from the earlier analysis of about 630 of the donors. An earlier analysis of 587 of the donors called V segments functional above 56.7% productive rearrangements and segregating when the between-donor standard deviation exceeded 5%. A statistical classification framework was built to diagnose cytomegalovirus status from the catalog of TCR beta chain sequences. V and J gene assignment, in a later analysis, came from comparing TCR nucleotide sequences with IMGT/GENE-DB human TR gene sequences. The TCRdist pipeline was used in a later analysis to assign CDR3 sequences and most-parsimonious VDJ recombination scenarios. A later analysis defined each TCR beta chain by its CDR3 amino acid sequence plus V-gene family, and excluded reads lacking a unique V-gene family. In a later analysis, 500 to 650 highly shared, low-generation-probability nucleotide sequences were removed to address suspected cross-contamination and a sequencing artifact. In a later analysis, a clonal expansion index was calculated for each public chain from normalized within-repertoire ranks of inferred template counts. In a later analysis, generation probabilities were computed with a VDJ recombination model fitted to out-of-frame rearrangements, and the resulting probabilities were checked against IGoR. In a later analysis, hypergeometric tests were used to score TCR-TCR, TCR-HLA and TCR-CMV co-occurrence, with a repertoire-size bias correction applied to TCR pairs. To estimate false discovery rates, a later analysis permuted the HLA or CMV assignments 20 times. In a later analysis, co-occurring TCRs were grouped with DBSCAN, and TCRdist sequence similarity was added when clustering was performed within HLA-allele-positive subsets. Repertoires with fewer than 30,000 or more than 120,000 public chains were left out of co-occurrence clustering, as were five repertoires with anomalous nucleotide sharing. Drawn from immuneACCESS, this table holds only the in-frame rearrangements with V and J called that TCRdb kept. Clones are partly lost; checked studies trace under half to an unresolved V gene and leave the rest unexplained. V and J calls and clone size are given by that table; D and trimming were obtained from the DNA. Present in this sample are 73,000 or so clones, over 60% of which were seen just once. The top ten clones comprise around 15% of the sample.

This clonotype was obtained from a woman aged 40 to 55 in good health and CMV-seropositive. The chain was built from TRBV18 and TRBJ2-7; 8 bases in between match TRBD1. The sequenced material came from PBMCs. The nucleotides read TGTGCCAGCTCACCTTCCGGACAGGGCCGCGAGCAGTACTTC. Its protein is CASSPSGQGREQYF.